This T cell receptor beta chain was captured in a study of PD-1 blockade in classical Hodgkin lymphoma. Study results and limitations: Repertoire differences lack defined causes, possibly disease activity or prior therapy. Initiation of nivolumab under 1 year after ASCT led to exclusion of patients.

The time point is: cycle 4 day 1 (C4D1), after more than 5 weeks of nivolumab. There was relapse after autologous stem cell transplantation in every patient, and there was variation in brentuximab vedotin exposure. Best responses included complete response and partial response; otherwise, the best response was progressive disease. With respect to this clone: Its antigen is not identified.

TCRdb's table, derived via immunoSEQ multiplex PCR, lists solely in-frame clones and lacks some. The table has 20,000 to 25,000 clones, about 80% seen once. V shed 7 bases and J 3 bases; nucleotides not matched to a gene: 2. CDR1 and CDR2 from the germline V gene are MDHEN and SYDVKM. The CDR3 spans 12 residues. The chain recombines TRBV28 with TRBJ2-7, with 8 nucleotides matching TRBD1. The sample was peripheral blood mononuclear cells (PBMCs), taken before the fourth cycle of nivolumab. This receptor was taken from a human donor with classical Hodgkin lymphoma. CDR3 sequence reads: CASTTGGYEQYF. The DNA for the CDR3 is TGTGCCAGCACAACAGGGGGCTACGAGCAGTACTTC.